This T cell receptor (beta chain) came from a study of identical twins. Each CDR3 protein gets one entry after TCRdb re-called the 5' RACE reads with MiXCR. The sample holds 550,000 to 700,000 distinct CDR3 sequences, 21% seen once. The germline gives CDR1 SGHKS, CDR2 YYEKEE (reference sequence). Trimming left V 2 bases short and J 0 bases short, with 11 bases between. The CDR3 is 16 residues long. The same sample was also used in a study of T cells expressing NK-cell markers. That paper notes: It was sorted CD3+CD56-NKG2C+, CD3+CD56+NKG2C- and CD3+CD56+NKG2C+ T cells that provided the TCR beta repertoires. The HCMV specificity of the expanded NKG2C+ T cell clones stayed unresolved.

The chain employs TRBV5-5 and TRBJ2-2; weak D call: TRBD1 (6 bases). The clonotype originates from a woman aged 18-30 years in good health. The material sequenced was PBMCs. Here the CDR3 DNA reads TGTGCCAGCAGCTTCCCAGAGGGGGCGAACACCGGGGAGCTGTTTTTT. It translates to CASSFPEGANTGELFF.